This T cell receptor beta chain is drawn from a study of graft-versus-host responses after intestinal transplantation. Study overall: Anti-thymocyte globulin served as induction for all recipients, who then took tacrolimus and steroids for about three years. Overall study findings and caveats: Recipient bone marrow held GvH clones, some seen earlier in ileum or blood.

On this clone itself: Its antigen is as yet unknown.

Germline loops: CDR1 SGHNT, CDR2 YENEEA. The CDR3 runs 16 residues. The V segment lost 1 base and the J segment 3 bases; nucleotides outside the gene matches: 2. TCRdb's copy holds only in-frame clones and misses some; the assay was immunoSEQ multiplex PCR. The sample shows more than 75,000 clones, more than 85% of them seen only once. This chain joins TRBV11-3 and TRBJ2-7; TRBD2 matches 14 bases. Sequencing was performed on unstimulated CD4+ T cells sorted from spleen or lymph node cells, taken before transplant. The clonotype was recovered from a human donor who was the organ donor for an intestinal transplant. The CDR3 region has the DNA TGTGCCAGCAGCTTAGTGGGGACTAGCGGGGGCTACGAGCAGTACTTC. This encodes CASSLVGTSGGYEQYF.